A selection of T cell receptor beta chains follows, all from one sample in a study of control samples from healthy donors and cancer patients. Only in-frame clones appear in the TCRdb table, and some are missing; sequencing was by immunoSEQ multiplex PCR. The data hold 90,000 to 100,000 clones, with roughly four fifths observed a single time. Sequencing used blood. The origin of the receptors is a man aged 60-69 years in good health. Each CDR3 is given without its conserved first and last residue. Fields, in order: J gene, D gene, CDR3 length, V gene, clone size, CDR3 protein. A D gene is named only where the DNA matches it firmly. Clone size is stated in some rows and not others, as once, few, many or a class when expanded.

TRBJ1-1,TRBD1,12,TRBV19,-,ASSNLGTGLEAF
TRBJ1-3,-,11,TRBV28,-,ASSPICCNTIY
TRBJ1-2,TRBD1,14,TRBV2,-,ASSADRGLLVYGYT
TRBJ1-1,TRBD1,14,TRBV5-1,once,ASSYTGTGRNTEAF
TRBJ2-2,TRBD2,19,TRBV5-1,-,ASSLPASGRAVWTIAGELF
TRBJ2-3,-,13,TRBV18,-,ASSPGAGSTDTQY
TRBJ1-2,-,12,TRBV19,-,ASSIVGRSYGYT
TRBJ1-5,-,13,TRBV3-1/TRBV3-2,-,ASSRNPSPGQPQH
TRBJ2-7,TRBD2,11,TRBV2,-,ASSGGTKGEQY
TRBJ1-2,TRBD1,10,TRBV6-5,-,ASRGQSRGYT
TRBJ1-2,TRBD1,12,TRBV4-1,-,ARSRPGQNYGYT
TRBJ2-7,-,11,TRBV3-1/TRBV3-2,-,ASSQGWGYEQY
TRBJ1-5,-,12,TRBV5-8,-,ASSWAIGRQPQH
TRBJ2-2,-,8,TRBV30,-,AWMRGELF
TRBJ2-3,-,13,TRBV7-9,-,ASSLDRGMGDTQY
TRBJ2-1,-,13,TRBV7-3,-,ASSPGGAGDNEQF